This record concerns one T cell receptor (beta chain) sequence. The study amplified TCR beta CDR3 regions using RNA transcripts. The first-round RT-PCR employed HTBI primers together with the Qiagen OneStep RT-PCR kit. A multiplex PCR was then performed as the second round. TCRdb re-analysed the multiplex PCR reads in MiXCR, keeping a single row per CDR3 protein. The data hold a few hundred thousand distinct CDR3 sequences, with approximately 35% observed a single time. Trimming at V came to 6 bases and at J to 6 bases, leaving 6 bases not matched to a gene. The germline V gene has CDR1 DFQATT and CDR2 SNEGSKA (reference sequence). CDR3 length: 13 residues. The sample comes from a study of Graves' ophthalmopathy and Graves' hyperthyroidism.

The specimen sequenced was peripheral blood or thyroid tissue (not recorded which). The chain employs TRBV20-1 and TRBJ2-2; 8 positions agree with TRBD2. The sequence was collected from an adult man with Graves' hyperthyroidism. The CDR3 is CSAKGLDAGELFF. CDR3 nucleotide sequence: TGCAGTGCCAAGGGACTAGATGCCGGGGAGCTGTTTTTT.